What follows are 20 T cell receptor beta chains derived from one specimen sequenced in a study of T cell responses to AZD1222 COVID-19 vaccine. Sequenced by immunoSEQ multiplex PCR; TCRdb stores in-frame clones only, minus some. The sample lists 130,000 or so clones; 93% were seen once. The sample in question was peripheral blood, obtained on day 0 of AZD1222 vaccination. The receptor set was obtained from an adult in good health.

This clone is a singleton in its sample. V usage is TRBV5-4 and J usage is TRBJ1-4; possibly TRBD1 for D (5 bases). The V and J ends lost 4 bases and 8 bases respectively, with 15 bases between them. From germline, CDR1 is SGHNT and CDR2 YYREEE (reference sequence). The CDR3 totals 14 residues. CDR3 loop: CASSPNTGDEKLFF. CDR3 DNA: TGTGCCAGCAGCCCTAATACCGGGGACGAAAAACTGTTTTTT. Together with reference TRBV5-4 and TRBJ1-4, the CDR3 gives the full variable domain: ETGVTQSPTHLIKTRGQQVTLRCSSQSGHNTVSWYQQALGQGPQFIFQYYREEENGRGNFPPRFSGLQFPNYSSELNVNALELDDSALYLCASSPNTGDEKLFFGSGTQLSVL.

CDR3 DNA: TGTGCCAGCAGCCCAGGACAGGGAAGGACTGAAGCTTTCTTT. Protein product: CASSPGQGRTEAFF. The rearrangement joins TRBV7-3 to TRBJ1-1; 8 bases match TRBD1. The V segment lost 5 bases and the J segment 5 bases; nucleotides outside the gene matches: 7. The germline gives CDR1 SGHTA, CDR2 FQGTGA. This CDR3 has 14 residues.

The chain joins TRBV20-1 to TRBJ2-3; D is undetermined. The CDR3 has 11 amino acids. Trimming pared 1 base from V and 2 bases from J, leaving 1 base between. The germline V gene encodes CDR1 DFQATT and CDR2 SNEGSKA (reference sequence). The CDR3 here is CSARATDTQYF. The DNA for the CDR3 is TGCAGTGCTAGAGCCACAGATACGCAGTATTTT.

The CDR3 here is CASSLSGSGADTQYF. Here the CDR3 DNA reads TGTGCCAGCAGCTTAAGCGGGAGTGGGGCCGATACGCAGTATTTT. The chain is built from TRBV13 and TRBJ2-3; 8 positions agree with TRBD2. CDR1 and CDR2 from the germline V gene are PRHDT and FYEKMQ (reference sequence). The CDR3 has 15 residues. The V gene end was trimmed by 2 bases and the J gene end by 6 bases; junction bases not matched to a gene: 7.

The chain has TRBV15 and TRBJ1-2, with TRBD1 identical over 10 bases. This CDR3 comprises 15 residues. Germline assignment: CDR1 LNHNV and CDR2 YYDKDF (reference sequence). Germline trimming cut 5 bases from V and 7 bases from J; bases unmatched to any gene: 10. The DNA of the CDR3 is TGTGCCACCAGCGACTTGGGACAGGGGTTTTTTGGCTACACCTTC. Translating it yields CATSDLGQGFFGYTF.

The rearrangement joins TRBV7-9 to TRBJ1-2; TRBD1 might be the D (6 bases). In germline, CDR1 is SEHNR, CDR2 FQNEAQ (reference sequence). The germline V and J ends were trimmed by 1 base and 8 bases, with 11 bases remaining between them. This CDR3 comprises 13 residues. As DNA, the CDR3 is TGTGCCAGCAGCTTAGTACAGGGTGAAGGCTACACCTTC. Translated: CASSLVQGEGYTF.

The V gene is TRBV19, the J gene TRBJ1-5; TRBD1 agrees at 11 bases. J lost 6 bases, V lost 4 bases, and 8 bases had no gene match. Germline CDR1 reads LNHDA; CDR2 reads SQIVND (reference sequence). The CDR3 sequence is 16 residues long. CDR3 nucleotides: TGTGCCAGTAGTACAGCCTCGGACAGGGGGCTTCAGCCCCAGCATTTT. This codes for CASSTASDRGLQPQHF.

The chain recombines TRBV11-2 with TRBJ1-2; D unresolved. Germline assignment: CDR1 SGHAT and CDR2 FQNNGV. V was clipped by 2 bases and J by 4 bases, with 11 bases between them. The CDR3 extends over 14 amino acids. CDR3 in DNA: TGTGCCAGCAGCTTATGGGAGGGCCTCTATGGCTACACCTTC. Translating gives CASSLWEGLYGYTF.

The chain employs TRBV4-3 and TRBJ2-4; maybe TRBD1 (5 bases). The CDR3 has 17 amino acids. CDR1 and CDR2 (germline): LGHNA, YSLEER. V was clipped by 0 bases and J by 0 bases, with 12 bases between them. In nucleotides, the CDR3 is TGCGCCAGCAGCCAAGACTCCCCAGGGCTAGCCAAAAACATTCAGTACTTC. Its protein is CASSQDSPGLAKNIQYF.

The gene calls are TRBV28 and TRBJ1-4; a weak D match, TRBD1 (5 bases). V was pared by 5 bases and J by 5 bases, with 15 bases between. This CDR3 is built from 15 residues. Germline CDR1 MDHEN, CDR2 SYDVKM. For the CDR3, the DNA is TGTGCCAGCAGTCCCCGGGGGGACCCCAATGAAAAACTGTTTTTT. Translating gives CASSPRGDPNEKLFF.

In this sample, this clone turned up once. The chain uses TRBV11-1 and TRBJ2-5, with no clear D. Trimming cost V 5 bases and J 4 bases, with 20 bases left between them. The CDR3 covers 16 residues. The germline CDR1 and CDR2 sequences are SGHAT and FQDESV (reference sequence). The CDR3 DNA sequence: TGTGCCAGCAGCCCAAGCCGTGTAGGACCCCGAGAGACCCAGTACTTC. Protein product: CASSPSRVGPRETQYF.

The chain's CDR3 is CASSKEAGLRNSPLHF. The CDR3, as DNA: TGTGCCAGCAGCAAAGAAGCAGGTCTTAGGAATTCACCCCTCCACTTT. The chain has TRBV21-1 and TRBJ1-6; the table's D call TRBD1 went unverified against the DNA. TRBV21-1 is labeled a pseudogene. This CDR3 has 16 residues.

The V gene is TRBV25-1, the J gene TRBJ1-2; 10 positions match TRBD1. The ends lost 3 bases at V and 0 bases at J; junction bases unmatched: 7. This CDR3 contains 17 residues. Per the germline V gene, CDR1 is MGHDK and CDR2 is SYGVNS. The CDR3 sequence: CASSDRDRGYPNYGYTF. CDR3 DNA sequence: TGTGCCAGCAGTGACCGGGACAGGGGCTACCCTAACTATGGCTACACCTTC.

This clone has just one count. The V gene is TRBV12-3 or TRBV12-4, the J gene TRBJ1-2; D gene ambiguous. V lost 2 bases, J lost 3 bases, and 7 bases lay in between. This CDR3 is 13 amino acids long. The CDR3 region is CASSLPRYYGYTF. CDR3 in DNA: TGTGCCAGCAGTTTACCCAGGTACTATGGCTACACCTTC.

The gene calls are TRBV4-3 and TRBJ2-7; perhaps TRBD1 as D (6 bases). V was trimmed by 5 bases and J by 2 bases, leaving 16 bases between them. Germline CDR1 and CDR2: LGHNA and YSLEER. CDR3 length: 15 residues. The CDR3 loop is CASSEAGARPYEQYF. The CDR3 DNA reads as TGCGCCAGCAGCGAGGCAGGGGCGCGCCCCTACGAGCAGTACTTC.

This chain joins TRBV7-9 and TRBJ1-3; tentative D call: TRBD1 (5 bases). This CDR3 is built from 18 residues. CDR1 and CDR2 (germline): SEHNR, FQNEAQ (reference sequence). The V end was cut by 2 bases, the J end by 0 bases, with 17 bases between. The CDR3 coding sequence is TGTGCCAGCAGCTTACAATCCGCAGGGTTCGACTCTGGAAACACCATATATTTT. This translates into CASSLQSAGFDSGNTIYF.

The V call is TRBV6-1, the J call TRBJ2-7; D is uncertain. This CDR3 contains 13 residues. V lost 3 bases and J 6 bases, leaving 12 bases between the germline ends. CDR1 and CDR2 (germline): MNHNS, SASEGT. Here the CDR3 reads CASSDIGLGEQYF. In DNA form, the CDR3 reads TGTGCCAGCAGTGACATAGGGTTGGGCGAGCAGTACTTC.

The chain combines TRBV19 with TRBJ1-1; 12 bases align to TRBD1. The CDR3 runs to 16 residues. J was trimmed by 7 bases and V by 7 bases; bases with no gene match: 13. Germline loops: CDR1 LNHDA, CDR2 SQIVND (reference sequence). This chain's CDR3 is CASTPGTGGVLLEAFF. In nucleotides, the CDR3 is TGTGCCAGTACCCCTGGGACAGGGGGCGTACTCCTTGAAGCTTTCTTT.

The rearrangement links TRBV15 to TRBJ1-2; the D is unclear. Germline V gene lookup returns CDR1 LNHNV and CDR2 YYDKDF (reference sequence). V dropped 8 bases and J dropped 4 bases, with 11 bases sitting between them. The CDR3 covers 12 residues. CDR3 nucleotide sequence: TGTGCCACCGGGGAGGGCCGCTATGGCTACACCTTC. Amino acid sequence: CATGEGRYGYTF.

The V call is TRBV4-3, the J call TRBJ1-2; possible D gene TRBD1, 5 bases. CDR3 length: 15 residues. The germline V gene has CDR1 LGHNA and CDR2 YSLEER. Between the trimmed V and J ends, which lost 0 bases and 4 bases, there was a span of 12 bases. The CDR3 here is CASSQEVGATYGYTF. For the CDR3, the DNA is TGCGCCAGCAGCCAAGAAGTAGGGGCCACCTATGGCTACACCTTC.